This T cell receptor (beta chain) was captured in a study of a mutant IDH1 vaccine in newly diagnosed glioma. About the study: Following radiotherapy alone, or alongside temozolomide cycles, vaccination was started after an interval of 4-6 weeks.

Noted time point: week 35, safety follow-up. Vaccinated patients received 300 ug of mutant IDH1 20-mer peptide per dose, with topical imiquimod. Sequenced by immunoSEQ multiplex PCR; TCRdb stores in-frame clones only, minus some. This repertoire shows 50,000 to 70,000 clones, 85% to 90% found once; its top ten account for 1.5% to 2%. CDR1 KGHSH and CDR2 LQKENI come from the germline V gene. CDR3 size: 15 residues. The V end was cut by 2 bases, the J end by 7 bases, with 17 bases between. On this clone: The antigen remains undetermined.

The material was PBMCs, obtained from a glioma patient whose treatment included an IDH1 peptide vaccine. V and J are TRBV18 and TRBJ1-2, with D possibly TRBD1 on 5 matching bases. The source is a man in his forties or fifties with glioma. In DNA form, the CDR3 reads TGTGCCAGCTCACCAGACGCAGGGACTACTTTTGGCTACACCTTC. Residues: CASSPDAGTTFGYTF. The entire variable domain, with the rest obtained from reference TRBV18 and TRBJ1-2, is as follows: NAGVMQNPRHLVRRRGQEARLRCSPMKGHSHVYWYRQLPEEGLKFMVYLQKENIIDESGMPKERFSAEFPKEGPSILRIQQVVRGDSAAYFCASSPDAGTTFGYTFGSGTRLTVV.